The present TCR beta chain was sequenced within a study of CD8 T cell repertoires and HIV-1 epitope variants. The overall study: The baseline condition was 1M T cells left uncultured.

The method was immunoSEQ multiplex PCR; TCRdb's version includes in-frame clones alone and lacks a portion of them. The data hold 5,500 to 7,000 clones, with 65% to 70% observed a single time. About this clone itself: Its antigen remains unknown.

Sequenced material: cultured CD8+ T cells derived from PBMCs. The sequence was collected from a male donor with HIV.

CDR3 nucleotide sequence: TGTGCCAGCAGCCCGGAGGCGGCAGCTTCCTACGAGCAGTACTTC. Encoded protein: CASSPEAAASYEQYF. This chain uses TRBV5-6 with TRBJ2-7, with D tentatively TRBD2 (5 bases). Trimming took off 4 bases at V and 1 base at J, with 15 bases between the two ends. The CDR3 length is 15 residues. From germline, CDR1 is SGHDT and CDR2 YYEEEE.